These 20 T cell receptor beta chains originate from one sample sequenced in a study of neurological immune-mediated disorders (dated by TCRdb to between 2018 and 2020). The library relied on 5' RACE. Sequencing was performed on an Illumina HiSeq 2500. TCRdb's own reprocessing of the public reads used fastp at Q25 and MiXCR and kept productive beta chains. Here each entry gathers all rows of one CDR3 protein and keeps the most common genes and DNA. Present in this sample are about 74,000 distinct CDR3 sequences, roughly 5% of which were seen just once. Together, the top ten hold approximately 7% of the sample. The source material was PBMCs. These receptors originate from a man between 18 and 29 years old with multiple sclerosis.

The rearrangement joins TRBV3-1 to TRBJ2-1; 10 nucleotides line up with TRBD2. Germline V gives CDR1 LGHDT, CDR2 YNNKEL (reference sequence). The J segment lost 4 bases and the V segment lost 1 base, leaving 13 bases of the junction unmatched. CDR3 size: 19 residues. CDR3 in amino acids: CASSQVRVLAGGTYNEQFF. In DNA form, the CDR3 reads TGTGCCAGCAGCCAAGTTCGAGTATTAGCGGGGGGTACGTACAATGAGCAGTTCTTC.

This clonotype appeared many times. This rearrangement joins TRBV12-3 or TRBV12-4 to TRBJ1-1, with TRBD1 matching over 8 bases. This CDR3 is 15 amino acids long. The trim removed 7 bases at V and 7 bases at J, leaving 14 bases unmatched. CDR3 nucleotide sequence: TGTGCCAGCACCCCGAGTGGACAGGGAAGTATTGAAGCTTTCTTT. Its protein is CASTPSGQGSIEAFF.

With respect to this clonotype: One base away lies a much larger clone, so this may be a sequencing read error. V and J are TRBV11-2 and TRBJ2-1; D remains ambiguous. The CDR3 runs to 15 residues. V was clipped by 5 bases and J by 9 bases, with 20 bases between them. CDR1 is SGHAT and CDR2 is FQNNGV in the germline V gene. Here the CDR3 DNA reads TGTGCCAGCAGCCCCCCGGTCACCCGGCTCGGTGAGCAGTTCTTC. Its protein product is CASSPPVTRLGEQFF.

This clonotype has at least ten counts. The chain is built from TRBV28 and TRBJ2-7; D is possibly TRBD1 or TRBD2 (5 bases each). V gave up 5 bases and J gave up 3 bases, with 8 bases separating them. This CDR3 is built from 12 residues. CDR1 MDHEN and CDR2 SYDVKM come from the germline V gene. CDR3 DNA: TGTGCCAGCAGTGGGGGATTCTACGAGCAGTACTTC. This sequence encodes CASSGGFYEQYF.

Ten or more counts support this clonotype. The rearrangement uses TRBV6-2 or TRBV6-3 and TRBJ2-7; 9 nucleotides agree with TRBD1. Germline V lookup: CDR1 MNHEY, CDR2 SVGEGT. The V gene end was trimmed by 7 bases and the J gene end by 1 base; junction bases not matched to a gene: 11. The CDR3 contains 16 residues. Written as DNA, the CDR3 is TGTGCCAGCACCAAGAGAGGCGGACAGGGGTCCTACGAGCAGTACTTC. It yields the protein CASTKRGGQGSYEQYF.

This clonotype was seen many times. This rearrangement joins TRBV7-8 to TRBJ1-3; D gene uncertain. The CDR3 sequence is 17 residues long. Germline-derived CDR1 and CDR2 are SGHVS and FQNEAQ. V was trimmed by 1 base and J by 0 bases, leaving 13 bases between them. The CDR3: CASSLEVGGFSGNTIYF. The CDR3 nucleotides read TGTGCCAGCAGCTTAGAGGTCGGCGGGTTCTCTGGAAACACCATATATTTT.

This clonotype has a count of ten or more. The V gene is TRBV1, the J gene TRBJ2-3; TRBD2 reflects the table's D call only, with no check against the DNA. TRBV1 is a pseudogene segment. The CDR3 has 14 residues. The CDR3 region has the DNA TGCACCAGCAGCCAAGCGGGAGGCACAGATACGCAGTATTTT. Protein: CTSSQAGGTDTQYF.

This clonotype was seen repeatedly, ten times or more. The chain employs TRBV10-3 and TRBJ2-2; possible D gene TRBD2, 5 bases. The CDR3 has 11 amino acids. V shed 9 bases and J shed 11 bases, with 13 bases lying between them. Germline CDR1 and CDR2: ENHRY and SYGVKD. The CDR3 DNA follows: TGTGCCATTAAGGACTCGGGAGAGCTGTTTTTT. Its translation is CAIKDSGELFF.

This clonotype was found a few times. The V gene is TRBV6-1, the J gene TRBJ1-5, with D possibly matching TRBD1 (6 bases). The CDR3 has 15 amino acids. Germline assignment: CDR1 MNHNS and CDR2 SASEGT. V dropped 6 bases and J dropped 5 bases, with 17 bases sitting between them. The CDR3 region is CASRETGVGDQPQHF. The CDR3 DNA reads as TGTGCCAGCAGAGAGACAGGCGTGGGGGATCAGCCCCAGCATTTT.

This clonotype was recorded many times. This chain connects TRBV5-4 to TRBJ2-1; 9 bases match TRBD1. The germline gives CDR1 SGHNT, CDR2 YYREEE (reference sequence). V dropped 6 bases and J dropped 6; count of bases not matched to a gene: 10. The CDR3 runs to 15 residues. CDR3: CASNLPGQGTNEQFF. The CDR3 nucleotides read TGTGCCAGCAATCTACCGGGACAGGGTACCAATGAGCAGTTCTTC.

This clonotype has ten or more counts. CDR3 amino acids: CASSLAAHPSNQPQHF. As DNA, the CDR3 is TGTGCCAGCAGCTTGGCTGCCCATCCTAGCAATCAGCCCCAGCATTTT. The V gene is TRBV5-6, the J gene TRBJ1-5; D uncertain. V gave up 0 bases and J gave up 0 bases, with 10 bases separating them. Germline CDR1 reads SGHDT; CDR2 reads YYEEEE. This CDR3 is built from 16 residues.

This clonotype has ten or more counts. V is TRBV20-1 and J is TRBJ2-1; the D gene could be TRBD1 or TRBD2 (5 bases each). V was pared by 3 bases and J by 0 bases, with 18 bases between. The germline CDR1 and CDR2 sequences are DFQATT and SNEGSKA (reference sequence). This CDR3 has 17 amino acids. CDR3 amino acids: CSASGTLSGTSYNEQFF. The CDR3 DNA sequence: TGCAGTGCTAGTGGGACCCTCTCGGGGACCTCCTACAATGAGCAGTTCTTC.

This clonotype was detected many times. The chain has TRBV12-3 or TRBV12-4 and TRBJ1-5, with a weak D call TRBD1 (5 bases). V dropped 4 bases and J dropped 8 bases, with 6 bases sitting between them. This CDR3 has 11 residues. This CDR3 reads CASSSGKPQHF. Here the CDR3 DNA reads TGTGCCAGCAGTTCAGGGAAGCCCCAGCATTTT.

The gene calls are TRBV6-6 and TRBJ2-3; D call uncertain. V dropped 4 bases and J dropped 0 bases, with 11 bases sitting between them. The CDR3 loop spans 15 amino acids. Germline CDR1 is MNHNY and CDR2 is SVGAGI (reference sequence). The CDR3 bases are TGTGCCAGCAGTTGGGTGGTCACTAGCACAGATACGCAGTATTTT. Translating gives CASSWVVTSTDTQYF.

In its sample, this clonotype was seen many times. The chain carries TRBV7-3 and TRBJ2-2; D possibly uses TRBD1 or TRBD2 (5 bases each). Germline V gene lookup returns CDR1 SGHTA and CDR2 FQGTGA. The ends were cut back, 5 bases at V and 2 bases at J, with 15 bases in the middle. This CDR3 region has 16 residues. The CDR3 DNA reads TGTGCCAGCAGCACGGGACCGCTGATCAACACCGGGGAGCTGTTTTTT. Translation: CASSTGPLINTGELFF. Supplemented by reference TRBV7-3 and TRBJ2-2, the full variable domain reads GAGVSQTPSNKVTEKGKYVELRCDPISGHTALYWYRQSLGQGPEFLIYFQGTGAADDSGLPNDRFFAVRPEGSVSTLKIQRTERGDSAVYLCASSTGPLINTGELFFGEGSRLTVL.

The table lists this clonotype with many counts. V usage is TRBV7-8 and J usage is TRBJ1-1; a weak D match, TRBD1 (6 bases). The germline V and J ends were trimmed by 4 bases and 11 bases, with 26 bases remaining between them. Germline CDR1 and CDR2: SGHVS and FQNEAQ. The CDR3 covers 16 residues. The chain's CDR3 is CASSSGTGTPRAEAFF. In DNA, the CDR3 is TGTGCCAGCAGCTCTGGAACCGGGACACCGAGAGCAGAGGCTTTCTTT.

This clonotype was observed many times. The chain joins TRBV7-8 to TRBJ2-1; the D gene is possibly TRBD2 (6 bases). The CDR3 consists of 13 residues. Germline V gene lookup returns CDR1 SGHVS and CDR2 FQNEAQ. V lost 1 base, J lost 8 bases, and 9 bases lay in between. CDR3 region: CASSLGTTDEQFF. The CDR3 DNA sequence: TGTGCCAGCAGCTTAGGGACTACTGATGAGCAGTTCTTC.

The chain couples TRBV5-1 to TRBJ2-3, with D uncertain. This CDR3 comprises 14 residues. Trimming took 0 bases from V and 4 from J, leaving 9 bases between them. Germline-derived CDR1 and CDR2 are SGHRS and YFSETQ. The CDR3 is CASSLVPPPDTQYF. In DNA, the CDR3 is TGCGCCAGCAGCTTGGTACCCCCCCCAGATACGCAGTATTTT.

This clonotype was seen repeatedly, ten times or more. The chain joins TRBV20-1 to TRBJ2-7; D call uncertain. The V end was cut by 3 bases, the J end by 2 bases, with 14 bases between. The CDR3 extends over 14 amino acids. The germline V gene encodes CDR1 DFQATT and CDR2 SNEGSKA (reference sequence). CDR3 sequence (DNA): TGCAGTGCTAGGCCCGGGCCCATCGCCTACGAGCAGTACTTC. It is translated as CSARPGPIAYEQYF.

Ten or more counts support this clonotype. The rearrangement joins TRBV5-1 to TRBJ1-1; 7 bases match TRBD1. The CDR3 runs to 15 residues. Germline trimming cut 2 bases from V and 10 bases from J; bases unmatched to any gene: 14. Germline loops: CDR1 SGHRS, CDR2 YFSETQ. The CDR3 DNA sequence: TGCGCCAGCAGCTTAACCGGGACAGTAGCGGAAGGAGCTTTCTTT. Translation gives CASSLTGTVAEGAFF.